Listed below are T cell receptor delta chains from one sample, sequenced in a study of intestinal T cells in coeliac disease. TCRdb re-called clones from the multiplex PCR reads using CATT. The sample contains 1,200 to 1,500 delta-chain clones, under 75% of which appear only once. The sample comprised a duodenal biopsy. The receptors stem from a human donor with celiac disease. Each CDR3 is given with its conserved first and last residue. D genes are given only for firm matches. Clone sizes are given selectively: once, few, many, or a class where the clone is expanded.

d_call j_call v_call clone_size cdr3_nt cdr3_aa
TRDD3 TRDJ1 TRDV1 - TGTGCTCTTGGGGACGTTAGAGAACTTTCCTACGGAGAACTGGGGGATAAATCGAGCACCGATAAACTCATCTTT CALGDVRELSYGELGDKSSTDKLIF
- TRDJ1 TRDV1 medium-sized TGTGCTCTTGGGGAAGGGTGGCCCGCATACACCGATAAACTCATCTTT CALGEGWPAYTDKLIF
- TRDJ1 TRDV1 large TGTGCTCTTGGGGAACTGTCCTACCCCCGGTGGGGGACCCCCGATAAACTCATCTTT CALGELSYPRWGTPDKLIF
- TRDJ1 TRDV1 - TGTGCTCTTGGGGAAGGCTGGCGGTCCTACCCGAATTACTGGGGACTGACCGATAAACTCATCTTT CALGEGWRSYPNYWGLTDKLIF
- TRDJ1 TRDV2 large TGTGCCTGTGACACCGTAGGGGAATACACCGATAAACTCATCTTT CACDTVGEYTDKLIF
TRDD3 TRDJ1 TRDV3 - TGTGCCTCCTCTTACTGGGGGATACGCGCCGATAAACTCATCTTT CASSYWGIRADKLIF
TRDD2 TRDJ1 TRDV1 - TGTGCTCTTGGGGAGTCCTTCCTACGCCCCTGGGGGGATTCTAACACCGATAAACTCATCTTT CALGESFLRPWGDSNTDKLIF
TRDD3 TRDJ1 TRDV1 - TGTGCTCTTGGGAGAGGCCCCCGGAGCCGTACTGGGGGCCGTGCCGATAAACTCATCTTT CALGRGPRSRTGGRADKLIF
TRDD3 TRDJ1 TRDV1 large TGTGCTCTTGGGGTCATTTCCTTCCTCCACTGGGGGATTAACACCGATAAACTCATCTTT CALGVISFLHWGINTDKLIF
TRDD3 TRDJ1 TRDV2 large TGTGCCTGTGATAGACTGGGGGATACTAAGCTCATCTTT CACDRLGDTKLIF
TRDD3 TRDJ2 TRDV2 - TGTGCCTGTGACCCACTGGGGGATAGACTCGACAAAGCTTTGACAGCACAACTCTTCTTT CACDPLGDRLDKALTAQLFF
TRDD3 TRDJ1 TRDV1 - TGTGCTCTTGGGGAATTCCTAGACCGTTTCTGGGGGATACGCTTATTCTTT CALGEFLDRFWGIRLFF
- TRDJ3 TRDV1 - TGTGCTCTTGGGGGGCCACCTACATCCCCCGCTGGGAGCTCCTGGGACACCCGACAGATGTTTTTC CALGGPPTSPAGSSWDTRQMFF
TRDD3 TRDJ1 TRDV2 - TGTGCCTGTGATAGACTGGGGGTCACCACCGATAAACTCATCTTT CACDRLGVTTDKLIF
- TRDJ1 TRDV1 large TGTGCTCTTGGGGAACGTCGGAGACTTCGTAAACTCATCTTT CALGERRRLRKLIF
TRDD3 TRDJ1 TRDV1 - TGTGCTCTTGGGCCCCCCTTCCTACCGACCTACTGGGGGATATCCGACACCGATAAACTCATCTTT CALGPPFLPTYWGISDTDKLIF
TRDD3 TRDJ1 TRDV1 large TGTGCTCTTGGGGACCCAAACATTCCTACGCTGGGGGATACGACGACCGATAAACTCATCTTT CALGDPNIPTLGDTTTDKLIF
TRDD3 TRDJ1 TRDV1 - TGTGCTCTTGGGGAACTCCTCGGGGCGTACTGGGGGATATTTAATAAACTCATCTTT CALGELLGAYWGIFNKLIF
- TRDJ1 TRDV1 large TGTGCTCTTGGGGAAGGGCTTCCGTACACCGATAAACTCATCTTT CALGEGLPYTDKLIF
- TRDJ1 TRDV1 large TGTGCTCTTGGGGAGTCCTTCCCGACTTGGGAGACCGATAAACTCATCTTT CALGESFPTWETDKLIF
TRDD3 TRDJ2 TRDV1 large TGTGCTCTTGGGGAACTAGACGTAAGGGGATACATAGTCCCTTTGACAGCACAACTCTTCTTT CALGELDVRGYIVPLTAQLFF
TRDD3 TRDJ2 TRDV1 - TGTGCTCTTGGGTTACATTTTAGCCCCCGGGCTCACTGGGGGATACTGGAGACAGCACAACTCTTCTTT CALGLHFSPRAHWGILETAQLFF
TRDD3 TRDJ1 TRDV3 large TGTGCCTTTCTTTCCCCCGGTTACTGGGGGATTGAGAAAGCCGATAAACTCATCTTT CAFLSPGYWGIEKADKLIF
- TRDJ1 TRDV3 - TGTGCCTTTTCCGAGCCACTAGGCGATAAACTCATCTTT CAFSEPLGDKLIF
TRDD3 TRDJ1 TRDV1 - TGTGCTCTTGGGGAACCCCCTCCTGACTGGGGGATCAAAGAAGATGTTCTCACCGATAAACTCATCTTT CALGEPPPDWGIKEDVLTDKLIF
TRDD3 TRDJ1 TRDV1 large TGTGCTCTTGGGGAACTGCGCGACTTCCCCGTACTGGGGGACCATTACAATAAACTCATCTTT CALGELRDFPVLGDHYNKLIF
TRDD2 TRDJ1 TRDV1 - TGTGCTCTTGGGGATAGTACGAACGGACCTTCCTACGTATGGTGGAAGGTCCGTTCGTACTATCCCCAAGAGCACAAAAGTAAACTCATCTTT CALGDSTNGPSYVWWKVRSYYPQEHKSKLIF
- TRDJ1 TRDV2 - TGTGCCTGTGACACCGAAGGCGGGTTAAGGACCGATAAACTCATCTTT CACDTEGGLRTDKLIF
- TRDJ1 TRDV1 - TGTGCTCTTGGGGAGAAGGCCTTCCTACGCCCCTGGGGGATAAGAGGGCCCGATAAACTCATCTTT CALGEKAFLRPWGIRGPDKLIF
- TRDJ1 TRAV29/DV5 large TGTGCAGCACGAAGATACGTGGGGGGCGTGTACACCGATAAACTCATCTTT CAARRYVGGVYTDKLIF
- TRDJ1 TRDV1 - TGTGCTCTTGGGGAACAAAAGGCCTTCCCAGATATGGCCGATAAACTCATCTTT CALGEQKAFPDMADKLIF
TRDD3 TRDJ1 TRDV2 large TGTGCCTGTGAGGAACTGGGGGAGCCCCGAACCGATAAACTCATCTTT CACEELGEPRTDKLIF
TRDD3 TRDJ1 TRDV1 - TGTGCTCTTGGGCAACCTTCCTTTCACAAGTACTGGGGGATACGGGACCTTCTCACCGATAAACTCATCTTT CALGQPSFHKYWGIRDLLTDKLIF
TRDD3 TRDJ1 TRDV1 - TGTGCTCTTGGGCCTTCTCCTTTTTACTGGGGGATCCCACCTAAATACACCGATAAACTCATCTTT CALGPSPFYWGIPPKYTDKLIF
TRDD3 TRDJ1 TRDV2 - TGTGCCTGTGACACGGACAGCCCACTGGGGGATACTTCGTACACCGATAAACTCATCTTT CACDTDSPLGDTSYTDKLIF
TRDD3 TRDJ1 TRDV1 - TGTGCTCTTGGGGTCTATTCCTGGGGATACGGAGGAGGGTGGGGGATCCTGCTTATGACCGATAAACTCATCTTT CALGVYSWGYGGGWGILLMTDKLIF
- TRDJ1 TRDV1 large TGTGCTCTTTCCTACGTGGGGAACTGGGTCCCGCGGGCTTACACCGATAAACTCATCTTT CALSYVGNWVPRAYTDKLIF
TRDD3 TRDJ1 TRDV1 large TGTGCTCTTGGGGAAGTTATCTTCCGTTTTACTGGGGGATACAGGGACACCGATAAACTCATCTTT CALGEVIFRFTGGYRDTDKLIF
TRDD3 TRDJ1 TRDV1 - TGTGCTCTTGGGGAAATCTACCCCTCCTACTGGGGGATACTAGTCGATAAACTCATCTTT CALGEIYPSYWGILVDKLIF
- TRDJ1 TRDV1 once TGTGCTCTTGGGGAGACCCCCTTTCCTAGTTGGTCTGGGGGTAGGGGGTACACCGATAAACTCATCTTT CALGETPFPSWSGGRGYTDKLIF
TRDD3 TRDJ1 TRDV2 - TGTGCCTGTGACACCGCTTCTGGGGGATATCAGGAACACACCGATAAACTCATCTTT CACDTASGGYQEHTDKLIF
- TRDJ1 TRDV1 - TGTGCTCTTGGGCCCCCACTTTTCCTACGCTGCGGGGGGATTGAGCATTGTGAGTACACCGATAAACTCATCTTT CALGPPLFLRCGGIEHCEYTDKLIF
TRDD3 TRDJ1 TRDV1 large TGTGCTCTTGGGGACTCGCCTCCCGGTATTTACCGGTACTGGGGGAGGAACACCGATAAACTCATCTTT CALGDSPPGIYRYWGRNTDKLIF
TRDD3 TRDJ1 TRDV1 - TGTGCTCTTGGGGCACGGGCCTTCCTACGTTTGGGGGATACGCACACCTACACCGATAAACTCATCTTT CALGARAFLRLGDTHTYTDKLIF
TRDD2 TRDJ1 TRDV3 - TGTGCCGCGCACCCTTCCTACTTTAGGATACCTCCCGATAAACTCATCTTT CAAHPSYFRIPPDKLIF
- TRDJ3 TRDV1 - - CALGDVYPYYCACDPVLGDTYSWDTRQMFF
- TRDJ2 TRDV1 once TGTGCTCTTGGGGATAGTACGAACGGACCTTCCTACGTAAGAAACGTGGGGGATAGACTCGACAAAGCTTTGACAGCACAACTCTTCTTT CALGDSTNGPSYVRNVGDRLDKALTAQLFF
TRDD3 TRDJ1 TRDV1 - TGTGCTCTTGGGGAATTCCTAGACCGTTTCTGGGGGATACGGCGGTACACCGATAAACTCATCTTT CALGEFLDRFWGIRRYTDKLIF
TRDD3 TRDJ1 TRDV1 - TGTGCTCTTGGGGAAGCAGAAAGTTTTCTGGGAACTAAATTGTACAGCCTCCGTACTGGGGGATACCGACTTTTGGGTCCTGAGTACACCGATAAACTCATCTTT CALGEAESFLGTKLYSLRTGGYRLLGPEYTDKLIF
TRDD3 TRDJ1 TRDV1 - TGTGCTCTTGGGGGAACTGTTACTGGGGGACAAACCGATAAACTCATCTTT CALGGTVTGGQTDKLIF
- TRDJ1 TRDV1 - TGTGCTCTTGGGGAACTGCGCGACTTCCCAGATATGGCCGATAAACTCATCTTT CALGELRDFPDMADKLIF
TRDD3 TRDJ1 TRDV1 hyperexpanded TGTGCTCTTGGGACCCACCACCTCCTACTTGATGGGGGATACGGGGCCGATAAACTCATCTTT CALGTHHLLLDGGYGADKLIF
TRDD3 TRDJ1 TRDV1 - TGTGCTCTTGGGGTCCCAGTACTGGGGGAGGAGTACACCGATAAACTCATCTTT CALGVPVLGEEYTDKLIF